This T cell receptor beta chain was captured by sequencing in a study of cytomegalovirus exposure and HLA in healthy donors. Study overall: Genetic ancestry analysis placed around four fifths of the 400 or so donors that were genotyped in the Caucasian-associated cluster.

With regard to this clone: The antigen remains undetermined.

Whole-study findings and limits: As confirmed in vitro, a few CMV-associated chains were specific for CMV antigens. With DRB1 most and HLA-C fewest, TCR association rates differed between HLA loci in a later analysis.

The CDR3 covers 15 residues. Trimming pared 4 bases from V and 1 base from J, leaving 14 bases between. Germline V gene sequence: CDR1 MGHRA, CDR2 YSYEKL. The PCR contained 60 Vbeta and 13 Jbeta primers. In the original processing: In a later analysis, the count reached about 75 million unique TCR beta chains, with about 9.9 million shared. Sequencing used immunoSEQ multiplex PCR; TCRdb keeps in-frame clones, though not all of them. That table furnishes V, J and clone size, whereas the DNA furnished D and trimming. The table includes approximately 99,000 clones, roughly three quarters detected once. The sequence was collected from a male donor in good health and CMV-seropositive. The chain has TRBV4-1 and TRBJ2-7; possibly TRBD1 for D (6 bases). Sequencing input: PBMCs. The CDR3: CASSRESTGSYEQYF. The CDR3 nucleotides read TGCGCCAGCAGCCGGGAATCCACAGGGTCCTACGAGCAGTACTTC.